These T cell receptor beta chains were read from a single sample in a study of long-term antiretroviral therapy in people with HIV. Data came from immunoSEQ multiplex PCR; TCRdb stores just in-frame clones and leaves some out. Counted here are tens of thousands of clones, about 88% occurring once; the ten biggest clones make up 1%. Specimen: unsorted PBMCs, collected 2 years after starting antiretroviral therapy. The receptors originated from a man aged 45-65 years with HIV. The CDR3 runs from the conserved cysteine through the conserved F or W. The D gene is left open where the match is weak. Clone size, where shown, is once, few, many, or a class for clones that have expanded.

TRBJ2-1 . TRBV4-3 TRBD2 TGCGCCAGCAGCCCCTCCGGGACTAGCGGATACAATGAGCAGTTCTTC CASSPSGTSGYNEQFF
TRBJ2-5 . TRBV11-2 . TGTGCCAGCAGCCCCGAGCCCCTCACGCGGACCCAGTACTTC CASSPEPLTRTQYF
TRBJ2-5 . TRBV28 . TGTGCCAGCCGCGGGACCTCCCCGCGGGAGACCCAGTACTTC CASRGTSPRETQYF
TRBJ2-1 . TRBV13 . TGTGCCAGCAGCCTGCTCGCATACAATGAGCAGTTCTTC CASSLLAYNEQFF
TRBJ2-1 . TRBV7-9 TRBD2 TGTGCCAGCAGCTTTCCTAGCGGGACCGGGTACTCCTACAATGAGCAGTTCTTC CASSFPSGTGYSYNEQFF
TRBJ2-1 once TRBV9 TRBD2 TGTGCCAGCAGCGTTAGCGGGAGTTACAATGAGCAGTTCTTC CASSVSGSYNEQFF
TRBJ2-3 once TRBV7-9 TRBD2 TGTGCCAGCAGCCCGCGGGAGGGACCAGATACGCAGTATTTT CASSPREGPDTQYF
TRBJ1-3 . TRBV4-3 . TGCGCCAGCAGCCAAGCTGCGTTTAGCTCTGGAAACACCATATATTTT CASSQAAFSSGNTIYF
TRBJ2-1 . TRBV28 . TGTGCCAGCAGGGAAGGGACTCCTCGGAATGAGCAGTTCTTC CASREGTPRNEQFF
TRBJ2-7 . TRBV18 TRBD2 TGTGCCAGCTCACCACCAACTAGCGGGAGGTTCTACGAGCAGTACTTC CASSPPTSGRFYEQYF
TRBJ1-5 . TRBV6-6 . TGTGCCAGCAGTTATAGGGTTAATGGTGGACAGCCCCAGCATTTT CASSYRVNGGQPQHF
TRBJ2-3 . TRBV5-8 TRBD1 TGTGCCAGCAGCACGGGACAGGGAACAAGCACAGATACGCAGTATTTT CASSTGQGTSTDTQYF
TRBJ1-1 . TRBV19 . TGTGCCAGTAGTATATCGGGAGGACCAACTGAAGCTTTCTTT CASSISGGPTEAFF
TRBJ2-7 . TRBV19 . TGTGCCAGTAGTATGCGACAAAGCGAGCAGTACTTC CASSMRQSEQYF
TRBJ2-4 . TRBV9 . TGTGCCAGCAGCGTAGAGGGGGGTCCGACGGACATTCAGTACTTC CASSVEGGPTDIQYF
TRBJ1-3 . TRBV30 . TGTGCCTGGAAGAAATCTGGAAACACCATATATTTT CAWKKSGNTIYF
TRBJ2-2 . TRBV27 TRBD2 TGTGCCAGCAGTTCCCTCGGGGGGGGCGTACTCGCGAACACCGGGGAGCTGTTTTTT CASSSLGGGVLANTGELFF